A selection of T cell receptor beta chains follows, all from one sample in a study of blood T cell repertoires in COVID-19. Using immunoSEQ multiplex PCR, the repertoire was profiled, and TCRdb retains in-frame clones only, with some absent. The table lists 25,000 to 35,000 clones, roughly four fifths of them singletons. The specimen was peripheral blood. These receptors came from a woman over 75 with acute or convalescent COVID-19. The CDR3 runs from the conserved cysteine through the conserved F or W. The D gene is left open where the match is weak. Size values are once, few and many counts, or a class for expanded clones, and some rows have none.

D	V	size	J	DNA	CDR3
TRBD1	TRBV6-2/TRBV6-3	NA	TRBJ1-5	TGTGCCAGCAGCCGACAGGGCTCTAACAATCAGCCCCAGCATTTT	CASSRQGSNNQPQHF
NA	TRBV6-2/TRBV6-3	NA	TRBJ2-1	TGTGCCACCAACCCCACGGGGTCTCGGCTAGAGCAGTTCTTC	CATNPTGSRLEQFF
TRBD1	TRBV2	NA	TRBJ1-4	TGTGCCAGCCGGTCAGGAGAGAGGACAGGGGGCGGGGAACTGTTTTTT	CASRSGERTGGGELFF
TRBD1	TRBV5-1	once	TRBJ1-1	TGCGCCAGCCAGACAGGGGTGAACACTGAAGCTTTCTTT	CASQTGVNTEAFF
NA	TRBV3-1/TRBV3-2	NA	TRBJ2-7	TGTGCCAGCAGCCGAGGAGGTGGGGGAGGAAGCTACGAGCAGTACTTC	CASSRGGGGGSYEQYF
TRBD2	TRBV9	NA	TRBJ2-1	TGTGCCAGCAGCGTAGGTAGCGGGAACTCCTACAATGAGCAGTTCTTC	CASSVGSGNSYNEQFF
NA	TRBV19	NA	TRBJ1-3	TGTGCCAGTAGGAGATCGACAGGCCACTCTGGAAACACCATATATTTT	CASRRSTGHSGNTIYF
TRBD2	TRBV10-3	NA	TRBJ2-3	TGTGCCATCAGTGAGTCTGCGGCTAGCGGGAGGAGGGATGCAGATACGCAGTATTTT	CAISESAASGRRDADTQYF
TRBD1	TRBV6-5	NA	TRBJ2-7	TGTGCCAGCCAACGGGACAGACGATCCTACGAGCAGTACTTC	CASQRDRRSYEQYF
NA	TRBV21-1	NA	TRBJ2-7	TGTGGACAGGGTAGCTACGAGCAGTACTTC	CGQGSYEQYF
TRBD2	TRBV7-9	NA	TRBJ2-7	TGTGCCAGCAGCCTGGGACTAGCTCACTACGAGCAGTACTTC	CASSLGLAHYEQYF
TRBD1	TRBV28	few	TRBJ1-4	TGTGCCAGCAGTTTAGTCTTTGGAGGCGGACAGGGGAACGAAAAACTGTTTTTT	CASSLVFGGGQGNEKLFF
TRBD2	TRBV4-1	NA	TRBJ2-1	TGCGCCAGCAGCCAAGAATCCACTAGCGGGAGTCTGAATGAGCAGTTCTTC	CASSQESTSGSLNEQFF
NA	TRBV18	NA	TRBJ2-1	TGTGCCAGCTCACCACTTCCAACCCAGGGCGAGCAGTTCTTC	CASSPLPTQGEQFF
NA	TRBV6-6	once	TRBJ1-2	TGTGCCAGCAGCTGGGGGGGAGACGAGAACTATGGCTACACCTTC	CASSWGGDENYGYTF
NA	TRBV5-4	few	TRBJ1-6	TGTGCCAGCAGCCCTTGGTCTCAGGGAACTTCACCCCTCCACTTT	CASSPWSQGTSPLHF
NA	TRBV7-2	NA	TRBJ2-2	TGTGCCAGCAGCTTGGAGAGCGGGGAGCTGTTTTTT	CASSLESGELFF
NA	TRBV9	NA	TRBJ1-1	TGTGCCAGCAGCCAAGGGAGGAACACTGAAGCTTTCTTT	CASSQGRNTEAFF
NA	TRBV30	once	TRBJ2-2	TGTGCCTGGTACAGGGACGCCGGGGAGCTGTTTTTT	CAWYRDAGELFF
NA	TRBV21-1	NA	TRBJ1-6	TGTGCCAGCATGATGGGACAGGAAAAATTCAAGGCACCCCTCCACTTT	CASMMGQEKFKAPLHF
TRBD2	TRBV12-5	NA	TRBJ2-1	TGTGCTAGTGGACCCGGGACTAGAGACCCAAGTGAGCAGTTCTTC	CASGPGTRDPSEQFF
TRBD2	TRBV2	NA	TRBJ2-3	TGTGCCAGCAGCGAACAGGGGTTCGGACTAGCGGGGACAGATACGCAGTATTTT	CASSEQGFGLAGTDTQYF
NA	TRBV5-4	NA	TRBJ2-4	TGTGCCAGCAGCCCTGATGGAGATAATGCCAAAAACATTCAGTACTTC	CASSPDGDNAKNIQYF
NA	TRBV5-6	once	TRBJ2-3	TGTGCCAGCAGCTTGCCAGGGGAAGTTCTTTATACGCAGTATTTT	CASSLPGEVLYTQYF
TRBD1	TRBV5-6	NA	TRBJ1-2	TGTGCCAGCAGCTTGAGACAGGGACTGGCTATCTATGGCTACACCTTC	CASSLRQGLAIYGYTF
NA	TRBV5-1	NA	TRBJ1-2	TGCGCCAGCAGCTTGGACAGGGAGCTGTCTGGTGGCTACACCTTC	CASSLDRELSGGYTF
NA	TRBV7-9	few	TRBJ2-2	TGTGCCAGCAGCGGTTGGGAGGCCACCGGGGAGCTGTTTTTT	CASSGWEATGELFF
NA	TRBV5-1	NA	TRBJ2-3	TGCGCCAGCAGCGATGGACAGAACACAGATACGCAGTATTTT	CASSDGQNTDTQYF
TRBD2	TRBV14	NA	TRBJ2-5	TGTGCCAGCAGCCAAAGGTCGGGGGGGCGACGGGAGACCCAGTACTTC	CASSQRSGGRRETQYF
TRBD1	TRBV28	NA	TRBJ1-5	TGTGCCAGCAGTTCCCCTCGGGGACAGGGTCCAGGGCCCCAGCATTTT	CASSSPRGQGPGPQHF
TRBD1	TRBV18	NA	TRBJ2-7	TGTGCCAGCTCACCGGGGGCAGGGGGTTCTCAGTCCTACGAGCAGTACTTC	CASSPGAGGSQSYEQYF
NA	TRBV9	NA	TRBJ1-4	TGTGCCAGCAGCCCCACAGCGGGCCAGCTTCGGGAAAAACTGTTTTTT	CASSPTAGQLREKLFF
NA	TRBV28	NA	TRBJ1-2	TGTGCCTCGTCCACCAACACAAACTATGGCTACACCTTC	CASSTNTNYGYTF
TRBD2	TRBV5-8	NA	TRBJ2-1	TGTGCCAGCAGGGCCCTAGCGGCTTCCTACAATGAGCAGTTCTTC	CASRALAASYNEQFF
TRBD2	TRBV19	NA	TRBJ2-1	TGTGCCAGTATTCAGCGGGGATACAATGAGCAGTTCTTC	CASIQRGYNEQFF